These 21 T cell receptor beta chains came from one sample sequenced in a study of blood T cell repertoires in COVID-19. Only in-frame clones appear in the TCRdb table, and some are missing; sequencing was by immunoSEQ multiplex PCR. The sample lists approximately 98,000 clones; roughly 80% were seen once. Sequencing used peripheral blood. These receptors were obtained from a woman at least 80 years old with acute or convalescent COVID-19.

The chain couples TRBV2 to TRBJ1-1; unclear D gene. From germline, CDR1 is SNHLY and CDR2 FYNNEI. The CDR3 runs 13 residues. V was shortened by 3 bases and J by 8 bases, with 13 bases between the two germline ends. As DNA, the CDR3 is TGTGCCAGCAGTGATATACGAGGTTTAGAAGCTTTCTTT. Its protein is CASSDIRGLEAFF.

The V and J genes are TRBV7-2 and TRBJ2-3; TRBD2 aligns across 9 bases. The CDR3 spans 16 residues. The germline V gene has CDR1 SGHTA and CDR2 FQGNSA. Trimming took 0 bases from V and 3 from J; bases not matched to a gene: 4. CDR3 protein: CASSLAGGGATDTQYF. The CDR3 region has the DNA TGTGCCAGCAGCTTAGCCGGCGGGGGGGCAACAGATACGCAGTATTTT.

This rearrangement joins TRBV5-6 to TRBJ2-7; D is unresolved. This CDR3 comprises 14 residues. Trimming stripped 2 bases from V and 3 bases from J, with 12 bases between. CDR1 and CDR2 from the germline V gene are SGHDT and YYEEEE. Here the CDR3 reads CASSFTGAFYEQYF. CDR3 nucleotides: TGTGCCAGCAGCTTCACGGGTGCCTTCTACGAGCAGTACTTC.

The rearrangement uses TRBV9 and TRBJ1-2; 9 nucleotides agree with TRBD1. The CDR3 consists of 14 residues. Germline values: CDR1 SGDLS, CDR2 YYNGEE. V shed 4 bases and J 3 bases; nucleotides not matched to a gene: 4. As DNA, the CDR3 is TGTGCCAGCAGCAAGCGGGACAGGGACTATGGCTACACCTTC. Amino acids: CASSKRDRDYGYTF.

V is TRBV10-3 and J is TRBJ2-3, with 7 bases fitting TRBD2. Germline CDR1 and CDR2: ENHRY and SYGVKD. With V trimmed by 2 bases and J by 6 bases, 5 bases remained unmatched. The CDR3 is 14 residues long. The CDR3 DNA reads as TGTGCCATCAGTGAGAGGACTAGTGGGGATACGCAGTATTTT. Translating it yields CAISERTSGDTQYF.

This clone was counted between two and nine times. The CDR3 DNA reads TGTGCCAGCAGCTTAGGACTAGCGGGGGACCACCAAGAGACCCAGTACTTC. This codes for CASSLGLAGDHQETQYF. The gene calls are TRBV7-9 and TRBJ2-5; 12 positions agree with TRBD2. This CDR3 is 17 amino acids long. From germline, CDR1 is SEHNR and CDR2 FQNEAQ (reference sequence). J was trimmed by 0 bases and V by 1 base; bases with no gene match: 3.

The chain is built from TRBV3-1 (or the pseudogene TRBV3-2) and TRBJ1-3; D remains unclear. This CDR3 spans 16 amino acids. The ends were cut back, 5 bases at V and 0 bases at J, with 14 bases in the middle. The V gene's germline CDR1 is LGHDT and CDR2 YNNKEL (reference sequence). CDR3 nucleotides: TGTGCCAGCAGCTTTAGACCGGGAAACTCTGGAAACACCATATATTTT. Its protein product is CASSFRPGNSGNTIYF.

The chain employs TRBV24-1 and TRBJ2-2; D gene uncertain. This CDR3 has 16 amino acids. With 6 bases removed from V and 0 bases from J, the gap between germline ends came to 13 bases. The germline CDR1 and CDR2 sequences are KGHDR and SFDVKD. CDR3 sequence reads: CATSPPDSANTGELFF. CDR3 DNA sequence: TGTGCCACCAGTCCACCCGACTCCGCGAACACCGGGGAGCTGTTTTTT.

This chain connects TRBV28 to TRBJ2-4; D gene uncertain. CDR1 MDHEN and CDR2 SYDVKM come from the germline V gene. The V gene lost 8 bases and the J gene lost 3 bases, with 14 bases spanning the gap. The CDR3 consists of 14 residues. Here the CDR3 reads CASGLEVGKNIQYF. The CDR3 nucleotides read TGTGCCAGCGGATTAGAGGTGGGCAAAAACATTCAGTACTTC.

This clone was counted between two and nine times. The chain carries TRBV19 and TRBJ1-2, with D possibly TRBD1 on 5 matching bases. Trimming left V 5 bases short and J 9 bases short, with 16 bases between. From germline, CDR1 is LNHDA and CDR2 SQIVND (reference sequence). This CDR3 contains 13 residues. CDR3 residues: CASSQDKEGSYTF. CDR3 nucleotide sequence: TGTGCCAGTAGTCAGGACAAGGAAGGTAGCTACACCTTC.

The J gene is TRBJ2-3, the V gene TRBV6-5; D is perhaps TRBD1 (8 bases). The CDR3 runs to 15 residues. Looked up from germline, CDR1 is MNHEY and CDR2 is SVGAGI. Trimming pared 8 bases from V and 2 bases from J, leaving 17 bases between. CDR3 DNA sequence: TGTGCCAGCGCCACAGGGGGGGGGATCACAGATACGCAGTATTTT. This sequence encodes CASATGGGITDTQYF.

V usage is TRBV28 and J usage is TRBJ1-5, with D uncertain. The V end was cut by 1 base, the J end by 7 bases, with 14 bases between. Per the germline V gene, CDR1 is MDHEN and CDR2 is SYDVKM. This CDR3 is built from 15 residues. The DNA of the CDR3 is TGTGCCAGCAGTTTATCAGGAACTCCATGGCAGCCCCAGCATTTT. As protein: CASSLSGTPWQPQHF.

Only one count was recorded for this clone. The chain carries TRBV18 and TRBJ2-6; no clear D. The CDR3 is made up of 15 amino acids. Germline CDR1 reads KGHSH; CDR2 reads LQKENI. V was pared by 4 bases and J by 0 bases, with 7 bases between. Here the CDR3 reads CASSRQDSGANVLTF. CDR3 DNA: TGTGCCAGCTCACGGCAGGACTCTGGGGCCAACGTCCTGACTTTC.

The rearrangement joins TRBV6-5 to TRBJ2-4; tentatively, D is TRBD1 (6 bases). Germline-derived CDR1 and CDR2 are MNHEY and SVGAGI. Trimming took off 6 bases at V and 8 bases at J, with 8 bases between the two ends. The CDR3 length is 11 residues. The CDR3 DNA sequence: TGTGCCAGCAGCAACAGGGACATTCAGTACTTC. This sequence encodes CASSNRDIQYF.

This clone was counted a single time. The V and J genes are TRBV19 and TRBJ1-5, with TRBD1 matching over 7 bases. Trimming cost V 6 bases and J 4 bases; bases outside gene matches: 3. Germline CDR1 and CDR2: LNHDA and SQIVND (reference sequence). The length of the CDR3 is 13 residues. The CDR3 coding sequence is TGTGCCAGTAGGATACAGGGGAATCAGCCCCAGCATTTT. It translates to CASRIQGNQPQHF.

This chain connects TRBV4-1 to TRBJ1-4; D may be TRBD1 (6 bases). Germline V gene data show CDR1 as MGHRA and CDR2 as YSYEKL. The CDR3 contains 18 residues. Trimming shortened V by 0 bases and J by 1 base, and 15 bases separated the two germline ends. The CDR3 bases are TGCGCCAGCAGCCAAGATTCGGGGGGCACTGGAACTAATGAAAAACTGTTTTTT. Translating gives CASSQDSGGTGTNEKLFF.

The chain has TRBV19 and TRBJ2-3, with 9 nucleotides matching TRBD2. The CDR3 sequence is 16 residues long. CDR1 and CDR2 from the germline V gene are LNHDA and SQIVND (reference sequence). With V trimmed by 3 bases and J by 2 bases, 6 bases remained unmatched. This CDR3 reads CASSISGGRFTDTQYF. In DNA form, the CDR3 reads TGTGCCAGTAGTATTAGCGGGGGCCGGTTCACAGATACGCAGTATTTT. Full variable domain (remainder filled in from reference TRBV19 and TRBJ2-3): DGGITQSPKYLFRKEGQNVTLSCEQNLNHDAMYWYRQDPGQGLRLIYYSQIVNDFQKGDIAEGYSVSREKKESFPLTVTSAQKNPTAFYLCASSISGGRFTDTQYFGPGTRLTVL.

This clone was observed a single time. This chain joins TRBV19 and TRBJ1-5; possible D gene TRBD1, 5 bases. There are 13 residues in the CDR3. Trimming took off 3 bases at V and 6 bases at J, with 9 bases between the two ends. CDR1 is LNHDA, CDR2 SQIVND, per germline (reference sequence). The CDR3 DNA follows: TGTGCCAGTAGTATTCGGGGGAGTCAGCCCCAGCATTTT. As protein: CASSIRGSQPQHF.

The CDR3 sequence: CASSQDIQGYYGYTF. The CDR3, as DNA: TGCGCCAGCAGCCAAGATATCCAGGGGTACTATGGCTACACCTTC. The rearrangement links TRBV4-3 to TRBJ1-2, with a tentative D call TRBD1 (6 bases). Germline V gives CDR1 LGHNA, CDR2 YSLEER. Between the trimmed V and J ends, which lost 0 bases and 3 bases, there was a span of 11 bases. CDR3 length equals 15 residues.

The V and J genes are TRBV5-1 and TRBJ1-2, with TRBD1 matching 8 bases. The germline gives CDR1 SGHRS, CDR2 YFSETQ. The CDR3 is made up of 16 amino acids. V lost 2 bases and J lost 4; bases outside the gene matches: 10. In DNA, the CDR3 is TGCGCCAGCAGCTTAAACTCAGGGGGCGGAAGCTATGGCTACACCTTC. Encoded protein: CASSLNSGGGSYGYTF.

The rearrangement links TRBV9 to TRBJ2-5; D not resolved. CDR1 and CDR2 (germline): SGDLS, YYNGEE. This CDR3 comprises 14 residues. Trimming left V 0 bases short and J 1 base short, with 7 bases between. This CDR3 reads CASSVGAAQETQYF. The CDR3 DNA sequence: TGTGCCAGCAGCGTAGGGGCAGCCCAAGAGACCCAGTACTTC. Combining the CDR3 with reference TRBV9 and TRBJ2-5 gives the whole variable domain DSGVTQTPKHLITATGQRVTLRCSPRSGDLSVYWYQQSLDQGLQFLIQYYNGEERAKGNILERFSAQQFPDLHSELNLSSLELGDSALYFCASSVGAAQETQYFGPGTRLLVL.